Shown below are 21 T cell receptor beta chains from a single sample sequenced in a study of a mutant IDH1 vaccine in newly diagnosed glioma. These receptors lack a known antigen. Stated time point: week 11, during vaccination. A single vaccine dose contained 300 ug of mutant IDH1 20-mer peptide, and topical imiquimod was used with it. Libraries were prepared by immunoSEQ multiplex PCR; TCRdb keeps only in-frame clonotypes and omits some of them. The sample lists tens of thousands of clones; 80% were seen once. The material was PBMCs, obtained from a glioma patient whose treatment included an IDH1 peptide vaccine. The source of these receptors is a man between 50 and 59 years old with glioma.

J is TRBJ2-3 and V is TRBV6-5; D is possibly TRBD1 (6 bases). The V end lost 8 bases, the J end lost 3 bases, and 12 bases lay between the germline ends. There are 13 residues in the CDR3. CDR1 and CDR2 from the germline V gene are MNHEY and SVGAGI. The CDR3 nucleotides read TGTGCCAGCGGCTGGGGGCCGACAGATACGCAGTATTTT. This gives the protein CASGWGPTDTQYF.

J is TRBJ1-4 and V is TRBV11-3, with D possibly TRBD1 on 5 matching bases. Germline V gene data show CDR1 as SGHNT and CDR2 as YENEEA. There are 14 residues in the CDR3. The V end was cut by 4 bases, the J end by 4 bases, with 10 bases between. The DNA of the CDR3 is TGTGCCAGCAGCTCGGACAAGCATAATGAAAAACTGTTTTTT. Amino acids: CASSSDKHNEKLFF.

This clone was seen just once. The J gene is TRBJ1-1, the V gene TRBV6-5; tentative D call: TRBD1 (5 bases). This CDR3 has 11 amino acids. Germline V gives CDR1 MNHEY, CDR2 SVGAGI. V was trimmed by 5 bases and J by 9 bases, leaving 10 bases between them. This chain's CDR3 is CASSQGSKAFF. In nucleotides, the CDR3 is TGTGCCAGCAGTCAGGGATCTAAAGCTTTCTTT.

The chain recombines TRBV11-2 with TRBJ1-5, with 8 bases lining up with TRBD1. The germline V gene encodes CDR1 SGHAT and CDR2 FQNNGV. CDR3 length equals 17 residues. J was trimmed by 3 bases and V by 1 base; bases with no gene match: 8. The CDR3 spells CASSLGTGKLVNQPQHF. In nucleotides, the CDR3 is TGTGCCAGCAGCTTAGGGACAGGGAAATTGGTCAATCAGCCCCAGCATTTT.

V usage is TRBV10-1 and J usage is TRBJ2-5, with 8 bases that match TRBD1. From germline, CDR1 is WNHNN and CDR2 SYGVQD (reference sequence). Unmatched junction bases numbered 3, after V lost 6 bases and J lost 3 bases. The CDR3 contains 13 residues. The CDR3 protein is CASRDRVEETQYF. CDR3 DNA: TGCGCCAGCAGGGACAGGGTGGAAGAGACCCAGTACTTC.

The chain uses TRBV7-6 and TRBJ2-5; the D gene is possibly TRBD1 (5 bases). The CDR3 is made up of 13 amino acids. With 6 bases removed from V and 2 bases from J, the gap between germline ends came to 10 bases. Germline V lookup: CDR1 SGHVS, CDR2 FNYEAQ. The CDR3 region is CASSSGIQETQYF. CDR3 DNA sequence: TGTGCCAGCAGTTCAGGGATACAAGAGACCCAGTACTTC.

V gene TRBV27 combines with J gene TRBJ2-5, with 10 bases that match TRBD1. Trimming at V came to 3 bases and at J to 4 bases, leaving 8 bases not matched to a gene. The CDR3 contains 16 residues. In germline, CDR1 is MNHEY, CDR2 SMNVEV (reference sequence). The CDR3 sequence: CASSLAPGQGRETQYF. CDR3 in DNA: TGTGCCAGCAGTTTGGCCCCGGGACAGGGGAGAGAGACCCAGTACTTC.

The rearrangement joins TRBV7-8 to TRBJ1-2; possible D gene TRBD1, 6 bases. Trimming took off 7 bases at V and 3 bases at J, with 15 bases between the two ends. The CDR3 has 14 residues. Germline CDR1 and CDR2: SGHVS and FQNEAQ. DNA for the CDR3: TGTGCCAGCACCCAACAGGGAATTGACTATGGCTACACCTTC. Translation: CASTQQGIDYGYTF.

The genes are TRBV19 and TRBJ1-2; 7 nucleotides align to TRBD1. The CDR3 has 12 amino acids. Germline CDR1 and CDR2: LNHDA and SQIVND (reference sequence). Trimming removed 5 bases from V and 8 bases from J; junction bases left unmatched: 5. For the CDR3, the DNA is TGTGCCAGTAGTTCACAGGGGAAAGGCTACACCTTC. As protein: CASSSQGKGYTF. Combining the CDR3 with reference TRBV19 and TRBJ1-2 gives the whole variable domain DGGITQSPKYLFRKEGQNVTLSCEQNLNHDAMYWYRQDPGQGLRLIYYSQIVNDFQKGDIAEGYSVSREKKESFPLTVTSAQKNPTAFYLCASSSQGKGYTFGSGTRLTVV.

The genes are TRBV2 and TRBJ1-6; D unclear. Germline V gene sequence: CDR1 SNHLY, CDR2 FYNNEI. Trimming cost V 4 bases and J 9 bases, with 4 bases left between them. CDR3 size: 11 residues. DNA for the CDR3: TGTGCCAGCAGTGCAAGTTCACCCCTCCACTTT. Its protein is CASSASSPLHF.

CDR3 sequence: CASSLVGGFAGNIQYF. The DNA for the CDR3 is TGTGCCAGCAGCTTAGTGGGCGGCTTCGCCGGAAACATTCAGTACTTC. V and J are TRBV11-2 and TRBJ2-4, with D unclear. Germline CDR1 reads SGHAT; CDR2 reads FQNNGV. The CDR3 length is 16 residues. Trimming took off 1 base at V and 6 bases at J, with 16 bases between the two ends.

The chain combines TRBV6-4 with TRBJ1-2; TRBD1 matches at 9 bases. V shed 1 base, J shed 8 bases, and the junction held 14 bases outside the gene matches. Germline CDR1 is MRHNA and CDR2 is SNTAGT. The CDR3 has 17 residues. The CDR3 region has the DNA TGTGCCAGCAGTGACTGGGGACAGGGCAAAGACCGCAGCGGCTACACCTTC. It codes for CASSDWGQGKDRSGYTF.

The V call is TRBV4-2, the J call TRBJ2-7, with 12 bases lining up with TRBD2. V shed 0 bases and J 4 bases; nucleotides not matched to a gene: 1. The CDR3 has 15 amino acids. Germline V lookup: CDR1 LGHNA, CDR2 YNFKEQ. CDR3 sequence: CASSQELAGGYEQYF. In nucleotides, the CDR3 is TGTGCCAGCAGCCAAGAACTAGCGGGGGGATACGAGCAGTACTTC.

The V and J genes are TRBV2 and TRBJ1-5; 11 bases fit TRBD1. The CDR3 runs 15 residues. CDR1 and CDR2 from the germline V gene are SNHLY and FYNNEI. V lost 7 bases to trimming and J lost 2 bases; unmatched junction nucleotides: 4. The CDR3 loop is CASIGGQGGNQPQHF. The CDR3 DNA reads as TGTGCCAGCATCGGGGGACAGGGGGGCAATCAGCCCCAGCATTTT.

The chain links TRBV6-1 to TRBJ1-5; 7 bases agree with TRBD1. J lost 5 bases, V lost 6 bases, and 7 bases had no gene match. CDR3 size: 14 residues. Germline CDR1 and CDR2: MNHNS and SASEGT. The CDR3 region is CASRLGQADQPQHF. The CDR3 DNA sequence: TGTGCCAGCAGACTCGGACAGGCAGATCAGCCCCAGCATTTT.

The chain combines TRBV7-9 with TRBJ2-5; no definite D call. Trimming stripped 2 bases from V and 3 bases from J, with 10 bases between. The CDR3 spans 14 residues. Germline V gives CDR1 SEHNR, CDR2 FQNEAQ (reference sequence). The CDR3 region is CASSLRVNEETQYF. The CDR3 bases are TGTGCCAGCAGCTTAAGGGTAAACGAAGAGACCCAGTACTTC.

Here the CDR3 reads CASSSLGGELFF. The CDR3 nucleotides read TGTGCCAGCAGCTCCCTAGGGGGTGAACTGTTTTTT. V usage is TRBV7-2 and J usage is TRBJ1-4; maybe TRBD1 (6 bases). CDR3 length equals 12 residues. Germline loops: CDR1 SGHTA, CDR2 FQGNSA. V gave up 4 bases and J gave up 12 bases, with 12 bases separating them.

The CDR3 sequence is CASSLSITDTQYF. The DNA of the CDR3 is TGTGCCAGCAGTTTGTCAATCACAGATACGCAGTATTTT. V and J are TRBV27 and TRBJ2-3, with no clear D. The CDR3 is 13 residues long. With 3 bases removed from V and 2 bases from J, the gap between germline ends came to 6 bases. Germline V lookup: CDR1 MNHEY, CDR2 SMNVEV (reference sequence).

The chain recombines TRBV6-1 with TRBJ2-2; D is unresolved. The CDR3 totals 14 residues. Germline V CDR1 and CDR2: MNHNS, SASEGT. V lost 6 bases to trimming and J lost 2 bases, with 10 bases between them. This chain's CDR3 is CASRNGQNTGELFF. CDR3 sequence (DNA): TGTGCCAGCAGAAACGGGCAAAACACCGGGGAGCTGTTTTTT.

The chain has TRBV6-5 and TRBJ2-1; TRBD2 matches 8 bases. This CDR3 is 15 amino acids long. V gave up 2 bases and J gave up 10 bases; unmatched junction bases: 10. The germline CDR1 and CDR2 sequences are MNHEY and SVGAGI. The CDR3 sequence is CASSYRGGLSEEQFF. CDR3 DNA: TGTGCCAGCAGTTACCGCGGGGGGCTTTCAGAAGAGCAGTTCTTC.

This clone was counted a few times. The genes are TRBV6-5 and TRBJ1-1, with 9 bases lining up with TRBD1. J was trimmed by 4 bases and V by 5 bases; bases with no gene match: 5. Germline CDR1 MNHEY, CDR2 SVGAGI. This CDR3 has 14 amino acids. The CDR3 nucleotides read TGTGCCAGCAGTGCCGGACAGGGGACCACTGAAGCTTTCTTT. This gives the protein CASSAGQGTTEAFF.